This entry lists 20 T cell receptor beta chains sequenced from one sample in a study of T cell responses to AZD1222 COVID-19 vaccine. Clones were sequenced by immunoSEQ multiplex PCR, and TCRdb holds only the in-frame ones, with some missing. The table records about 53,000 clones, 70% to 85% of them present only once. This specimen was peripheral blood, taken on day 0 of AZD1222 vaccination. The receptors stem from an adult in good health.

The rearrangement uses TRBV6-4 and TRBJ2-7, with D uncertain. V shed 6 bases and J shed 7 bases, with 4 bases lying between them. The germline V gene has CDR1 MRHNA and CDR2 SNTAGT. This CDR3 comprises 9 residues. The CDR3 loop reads CASRGEQYF. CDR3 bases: TGTGCCAGCAGGGGAGAGCAGTACTTC.

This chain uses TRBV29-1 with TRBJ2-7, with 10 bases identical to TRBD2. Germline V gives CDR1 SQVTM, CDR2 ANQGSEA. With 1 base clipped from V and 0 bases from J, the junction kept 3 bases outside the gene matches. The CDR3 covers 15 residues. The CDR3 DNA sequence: TGCAGCGTTGAAGGACTAGCGGGCCTCTCCTACGAGCAGTACTTC. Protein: CSVEGLAGLSYEQYF.

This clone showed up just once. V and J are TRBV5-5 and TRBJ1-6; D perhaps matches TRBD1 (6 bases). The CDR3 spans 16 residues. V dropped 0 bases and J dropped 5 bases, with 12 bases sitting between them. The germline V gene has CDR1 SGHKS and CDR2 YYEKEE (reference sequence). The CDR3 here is CASSLVRGQNNSPLHF. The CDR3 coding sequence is TGTGCCAGCAGCTTGGTACGGGGGCAGAATAATTCACCCCTCCACTTT.

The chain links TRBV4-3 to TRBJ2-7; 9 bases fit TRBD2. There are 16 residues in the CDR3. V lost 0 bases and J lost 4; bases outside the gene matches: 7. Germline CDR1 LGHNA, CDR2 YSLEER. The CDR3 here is CASSQDLTSGAYEQYF. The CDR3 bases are TGCGCCAGCAGCCAAGATTTGACTAGCGGAGCATACGAGCAGTACTTC.

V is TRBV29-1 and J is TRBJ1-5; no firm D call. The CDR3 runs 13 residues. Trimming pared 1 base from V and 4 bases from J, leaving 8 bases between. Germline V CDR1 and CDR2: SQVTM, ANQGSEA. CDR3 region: CSVEVEGNQPQHF. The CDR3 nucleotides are TGCAGCGTTGAAGTGGAGGGTAATCAGCCCCAGCATTTT.

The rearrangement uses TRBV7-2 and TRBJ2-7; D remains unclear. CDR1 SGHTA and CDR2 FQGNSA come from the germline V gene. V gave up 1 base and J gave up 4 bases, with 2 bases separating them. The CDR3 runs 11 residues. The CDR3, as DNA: TGTGCCAGCAGCTTAGTTTACGAGCAGTACTTC. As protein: CASSLVYEQYF.

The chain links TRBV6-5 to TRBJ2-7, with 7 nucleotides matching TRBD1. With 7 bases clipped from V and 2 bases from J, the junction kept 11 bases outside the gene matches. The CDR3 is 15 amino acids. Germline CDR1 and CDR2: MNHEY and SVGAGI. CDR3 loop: CASNRGGTAPYEQYF. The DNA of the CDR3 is TGTGCCAGCAACCGGGGTGGGACAGCCCCCTACGAGCAGTACTTC.

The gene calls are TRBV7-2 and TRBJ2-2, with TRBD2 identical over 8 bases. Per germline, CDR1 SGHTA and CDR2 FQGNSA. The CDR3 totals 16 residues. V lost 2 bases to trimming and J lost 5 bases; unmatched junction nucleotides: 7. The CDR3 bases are TGTGCCAGCAGCTTAAGGTCTAGCGGGCTGACCGGGGAGCTGTTTTTT. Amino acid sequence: CASSLRSSGLTGELFF.

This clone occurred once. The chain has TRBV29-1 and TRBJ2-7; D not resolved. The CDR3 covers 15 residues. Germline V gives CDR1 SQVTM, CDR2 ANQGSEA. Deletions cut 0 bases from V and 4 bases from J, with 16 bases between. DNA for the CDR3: TGCAGCGTTGAAGACCCCAGTGGGTCCGGATACGAGCAGTACTTC. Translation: CSVEDPSGSGYEQYF.

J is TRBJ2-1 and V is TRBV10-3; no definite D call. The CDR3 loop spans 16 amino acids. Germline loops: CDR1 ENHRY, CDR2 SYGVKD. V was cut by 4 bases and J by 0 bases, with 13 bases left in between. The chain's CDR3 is CAISGGRASSYNEQFF. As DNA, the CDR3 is TGTGCCATCAGTGGGGGTAGGGCGAGCTCCTACAATGAGCAGTTCTTC.

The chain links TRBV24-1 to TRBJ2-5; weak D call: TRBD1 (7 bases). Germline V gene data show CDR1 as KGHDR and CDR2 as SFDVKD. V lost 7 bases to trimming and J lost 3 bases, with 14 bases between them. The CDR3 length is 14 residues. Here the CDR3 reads CATSSRGAEETQYF. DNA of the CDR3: TGTGCCACCAGCTCCAGGGGGGCGGAAGAGACCCAGTACTTC.

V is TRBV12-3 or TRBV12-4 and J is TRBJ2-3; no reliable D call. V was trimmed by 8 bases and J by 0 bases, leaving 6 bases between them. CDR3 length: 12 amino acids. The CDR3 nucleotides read TGTGCCAGCTGCCGTAGCACAGATACGCAGTATTTT. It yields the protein CASCRSTDTQYF.

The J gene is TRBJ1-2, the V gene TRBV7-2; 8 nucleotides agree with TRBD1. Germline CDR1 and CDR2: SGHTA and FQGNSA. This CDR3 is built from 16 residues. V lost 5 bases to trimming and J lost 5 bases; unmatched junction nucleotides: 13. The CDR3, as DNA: TGTGCCAGCAGCCGCCAATCAGGGGGCGCGGGGTATGGCTACACCTTC. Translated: CASSRQSGGAGYGYTF.

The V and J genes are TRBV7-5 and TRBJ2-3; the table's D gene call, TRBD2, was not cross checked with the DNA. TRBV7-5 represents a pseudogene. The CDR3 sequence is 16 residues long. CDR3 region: CARSRGNDPSTDTQYF. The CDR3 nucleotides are TGTGCCAGAAGCCGGGGGAACGACCCTAGCACAGATACGCAGTATTTT.

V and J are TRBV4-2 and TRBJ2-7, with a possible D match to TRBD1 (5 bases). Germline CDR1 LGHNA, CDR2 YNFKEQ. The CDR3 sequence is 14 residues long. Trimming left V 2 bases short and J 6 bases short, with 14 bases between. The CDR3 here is CASSQSPGFSEQYF. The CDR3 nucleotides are TGTGCCAGCAGCCAATCGCCAGGGTTCTCCGAGCAGTACTTC.

CDR3: CASSQGQSLYNEQFF. The CDR3 nucleotides are TGTGCCAGCAGTCAAGGACAGAGTCTATACAATGAGCAGTTCTTC. J is TRBJ2-1 and V is TRBV6-2 or TRBV6-3; D may be TRBD1 (6 bases). The CDR3 runs to 15 residues. Per the germline V gene, CDR1 is MNHEY and CDR2 is SVGEGT. Trimming cost V 5 bases and J 4 bases, with 15 bases left between them.

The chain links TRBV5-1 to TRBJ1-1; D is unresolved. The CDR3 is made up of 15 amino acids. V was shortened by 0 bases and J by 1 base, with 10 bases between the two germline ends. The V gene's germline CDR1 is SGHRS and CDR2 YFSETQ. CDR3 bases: TGCGCCAGCAGCTTGGATGTAAACTCGAACACTGAAGCTTTCTTT. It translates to CASSLDVNSNTEAFF.

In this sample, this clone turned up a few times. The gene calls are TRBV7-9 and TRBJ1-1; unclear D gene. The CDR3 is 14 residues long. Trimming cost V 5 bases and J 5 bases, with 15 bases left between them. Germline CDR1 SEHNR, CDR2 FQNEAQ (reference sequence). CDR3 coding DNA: TGTGCCAGCAGCCCATTCGGCGGTAAAACTGAAGCTTTCTTT. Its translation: CASSPFGGKTEAFF. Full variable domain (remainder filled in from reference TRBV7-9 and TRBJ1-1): DTGVSQNPRHKITKRGQNVTFRCDPISEHNRLYWYRQTLGQGPEFLTYFQNEAQLEKSRLLSDRFSAERPKGSFSTLEIQRTEQGDSAMYLCASSPFGGKTEAFFGQGTRLTVV.

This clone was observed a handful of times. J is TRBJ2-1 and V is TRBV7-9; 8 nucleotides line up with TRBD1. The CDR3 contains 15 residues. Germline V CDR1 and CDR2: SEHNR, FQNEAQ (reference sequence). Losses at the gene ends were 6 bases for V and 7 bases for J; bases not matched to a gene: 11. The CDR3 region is CASSSVQGAKNEQFF. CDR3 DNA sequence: TGTGCCAGCAGTTCAGTTCAGGGGGCTAAAAATGAGCAGTTCTTC. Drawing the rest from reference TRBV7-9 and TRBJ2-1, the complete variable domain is DTGVSQNPRHKITKRGQNVTFRCDPISEHNRLYWYRQTLGQGPEFLTYFQNEAQLEKSRLLSDRFSAERPKGSFSTLEIQRTEQGDSAMYLCASSSVQGAKNEQFFGPGTRLTVL.

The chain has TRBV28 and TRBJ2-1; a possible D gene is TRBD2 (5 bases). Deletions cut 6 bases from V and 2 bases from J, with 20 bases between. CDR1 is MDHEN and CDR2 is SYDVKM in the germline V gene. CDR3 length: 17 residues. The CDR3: CASRESGELPPYNEQFF. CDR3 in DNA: TGTGCCAGCAGAGAAAGTGGGGAGCTCCCTCCCTACAATGAGCAGTTCTTC.